This T cell receptor (beta chain) was captured by sequencing in a study of CD4 T cells in relation to SARS-CoV-2 and coronaviruses. Looking at the study overall: Of the patients, about 8 were male, 4 female, two Hispanic. Broader study findings: Memory recall responses, not primary responses primed in culture, are what the assay detects.

V shed 3 bases and J shed 3 bases, with 18 bases lying between them. The germline gives CDR1 MNHEY, CDR2 SMNVEV (reference sequence). The CDR3 consists of 17 residues. With respect to this clone: Its matching antigen is unknown.

Profiled with immunoSEQ multiplex PCR; TCRdb holds only in-frame clones, not every one. The sample lists tens of thousands of clones; 70% to 85% were seen once. This TCR came from an adult with COVID-19. The chain has TRBV27 and TRBJ1-5; perhaps TRBD1 as D (6 bases). Material for sequencing was memory CD4+ T cells from PBMCs, cultured in vitro. The CDR3, as DNA: TGTGCCAGCAGTTTTCTTCCCATGACAGGTGTCAATCAGCCCCAGCATTTT. This codes for CASSFLPMTGVNQPQHF.